This TCR beta chain derives from a study of cytotoxic CD8 clonotypes in ibrutinib-treated CLL. TCRdb's table, derived via immunoSEQ multiplex PCR, lists solely in-frame clones and lacks some. Among around 160,000 clones listed, more than 70% were seen once. The CDR3 contains 14 residues. CDR1 and CDR2 from the germline V gene are SGDLS and YYNGEE. The V and J ends lost 4 bases and 10 bases respectively, with 21 bases between them. This clone showed up just once. This chain connects TRBV9 to TRBJ2-7; TRBD1 is a possible D gene (6 bases). The sample was PBMCs, taken at disease progression, from a patient treated with ibrutinib. This TCR was sampled from a human donor with chronic lymphocytic leukemia. As DNA, the CDR3 is TGTGCCAGCAGCCAAGGGACATTTCCCCTTCCTCAGTACTTC. This sequence encodes CASSQGTFPLPQYF.